Below are 18 T cell receptor beta chains sequenced from a single sample in a study of a mutant IDH1 vaccine in newly diagnosed glioma. These receptors lack a known antigen. Generated by immunoSEQ multiplex PCR, the TCRdb table keeps only in-frame clones and is missing some. The sample has around 54,000 clones, about nine tenths seen once. Time point reported: week 35, safety follow-up. Topical imiquimod accompanied each vaccine dose, which consisted of 300 ug of mutant IDH1 20-mer peptide. Material: PBMCs, obtained from a glioma patient whose treatment included an IDH1 peptide vaccine. Source of these receptors: a middle-aged man with glioma.

The chain has TRBV4-3 and TRBJ1-4, with D maybe TRBD1 (5 bases). Trimming removed 1 base from V and 6 bases from J, with 12 bases in between. Germline-derived CDR1 and CDR2 are LGHNA and YSLEER. The CDR3 length is 15 residues. The CDR3 DNA reads as TGCGCCAGCAGCCAAGTAAGCAGGGCGGATGAAAAACTGTTTTTT. This translates into CASSQVSRADEKLFF.

The chain is built from TRBV19 and TRBJ2-2; D might be TRBD2 (7 bases). The germline CDR1 and CDR2 sequences are LNHDA and SQIVND (reference sequence). The CDR3 covers 15 residues. V was shortened by 10 bases and J by 5 bases, with 20 bases between the two germline ends. The CDR3, as DNA: TGTGCCACCCAAGGGAGAGGGGGGGTAACCGGGGAGCTGTTTTTT. Its translation is CATQGRGGVTGELFF.

This clone is a singleton in its sample. The rearrangement joins TRBV6-1 to TRBJ2-2; the D gene is possibly TRBD1 (6 bases). This CDR3 contains 15 residues. Deletions cut 2 bases from V and 7 bases from J, with 14 bases between. The germline V gene has CDR1 MNHNS and CDR2 SASEGT. CDR3 region: CASSEPAGVHGELFF. DNA of the CDR3: TGTGCCAGCAGTGAACCGGCAGGGGTCCACGGGGAGCTGTTTTTT.

This clone was counted between two and nine times. The V call is TRBV5-8, the J call TRBJ2-3, with D uncertain. V lost 4 bases to trimming and J lost 2 bases, with 11 bases between them. The CDR3 has 14 amino acids. Germline assignment: CDR1 SGHTS and CDR2 YDEGEE. The CDR3 DNA is TGTGCCAGCAGCCTTAGGCCCTACACAGATACGCAGTATTTT. It is translated as CASSLRPYTDTQYF. Drawing the rest from reference TRBV5-8 and TRBJ2-3, the complete variable domain is EAGVTQSPTHLIKTRGQQATLRCSPISGHTSVYWYQQALGLGLQFLLWYDEGEERNRGNFPPRFSGRQFPNYSSELNVNALELEDSALYLCASSLRPYTDTQYFGPGTRLTVL.

The chain has TRBV7-9 and TRBJ2-7; no reliable D call. There are 14 residues in the CDR3. With 1 base removed from V and 2 bases from J, the gap between germline ends came to 9 bases. Germline CDR1 reads SEHNR; CDR2 reads FQNEAQ (reference sequence). The CDR3 loop reads CASSLVPETYEQYF. CDR3 nucleotide sequence: TGTGCCAGCAGCTTAGTCCCAGAGACCTACGAGCAGTACTTC. The whole variable domain, filled in from reference TRBV7-9 and TRBJ2-7, reads DTGVSQNPRHKITKRGQNVTFRCDPISEHNRLYWYRQTLGQGPEFLTYFQNEAQLEKSRLLSDRFSAERPKGSFSTLEIQRTEQGDSAMYLCASSLVPETYEQYFGPGTRLTVT.

The rearrangement uses TRBV11-2 and TRBJ2-7; D might be TRBD1 (6 bases). In germline, CDR1 is SGHAT, CDR2 FQNNGV. There are 14 residues in the CDR3. The V gene lost 4 bases and the J gene lost 0 bases, with 10 bases spanning the gap. The CDR3 is CASSSQGFSYEQYF. DNA for the CDR3: TGTGCCAGCAGCTCACAGGGCTTCTCCTACGAGCAGTACTTC.

The chain uses TRBV7-2 and TRBJ2-5, with D possibly being TRBD2 (6 bases). The V gene lost 1 base and the J gene lost 5 bases, with 20 bases spanning the gap. Per the germline V gene, CDR1 is SGHTA and CDR2 is FQGNSA. The CDR3 length is 17 residues. CDR3 region: CASSLGQRAGKGETQYF. CDR3 in DNA: TGTGCCAGCAGCTTAGGCCAGAGGGCGGGGAAGGGGGAGACCCAGTACTTC.

V is TRBV18 and J is TRBJ2-5, with D tentatively TRBD1 (6 bases). Trimming removed 6 bases at V and 4 bases at J, with 12 bases between. Germline loops: CDR1 KGHSH, CDR2 LQKENI. The CDR3 contains 13 residues. CDR3: CASSRGQRETQYF. The CDR3, as DNA: TGTGCCAGCTCGCGAGGACAGAGAGAGACCCAGTACTTC.

The chain uses TRBV5-1 and TRBJ2-1, with TRBD2 matching 8 bases. The length of the CDR3 is 14 residues. Trimming took 1 base from V and 7 from J; bases not matched to a gene: 4. Germline CDR1 is SGHRS and CDR2 is YFSETQ. This chain's CDR3 is CASSLPGRGNEQFF. The CDR3 nucleotides read TGCGCCAGCAGCTTGCCCGGGAGGGGGAATGAGCAGTTCTTC. Filled out from reference TRBV5-1 and TRBJ2-1, the complete variable domain reads KAGVTQTPRYLIKTRGQQVTLSCSPISGHRSVSWYQQTPGQGLQFLFEYFSETQRNKGNFPGRFSGRQFSNSRSEMNVSTLELGDSALYLCASSLPGRGNEQFFGPGTRLTVL.

V usage is TRBV5-1 and J usage is TRBJ2-3, with 8 bases identical to TRBD2. Germline CDR1 and CDR2: SGHRS and YFSETQ. Losses at the gene ends were 0 bases for V and 5 bases for J; bases not matched to a gene: 2. The CDR3 runs to 14 residues. The chain's CDR3 is CASSLAGGGDTQYF. CDR3 nucleotide sequence: TGCGCCAGCAGCTTGGCGGGAGGGGGAGATACGCAGTATTTT. Complete variable domain (other parts from reference TRBV5-1 and TRBJ2-3): KAGVTQTPRYLIKTRGQQVTLSCSPISGHRSVSWYQQTPGQGLQFLFEYFSETQRNKGNFPGRFSGRQFSNSRSEMNVSTLELGDSALYLCASSLAGGGDTQYFGPGTRLTVL.

V gene TRBV2 combines with J gene TRBJ2-7; the D gene is possibly TRBD1 (6 bases). Looked up from germline, CDR1 is SNHLY and CDR2 is FYNNEI. V was trimmed by 10 bases and J by 5 bases, leaving 15 bases between them. CDR3 length equals 12 residues. CDR3 nucleotides: TGTGCCACCCGCAGGGGCTTTGACGAGCAGTACTTC. It is translated as CATRRGFDEQYF.

The V gene is TRBV7-8, the J gene TRBJ2-1; 9 bases map to TRBD1. J was trimmed by 8 bases and V by 0 bases; bases with no gene match: 5. This CDR3 is 15 amino acids long. CDR1 is SGHVS, CDR2 FQNEAQ, per germline. The CDR3: CASSLAGTGMDEQFF. In DNA form, the CDR3 reads TGTGCCAGCAGCTTAGCCGGGACAGGGATGGATGAGCAGTTCTTC.

The V and J genes are TRBV6-6 and TRBJ2-5; 8 bases are a match to TRBD2. The germline gives CDR1 MNHNY, CDR2 SVGAGI (reference sequence). The CDR3 is 15 amino acids. The ends lost 4 bases at V and 6 bases at J; junction bases unmatched: 10. The CDR3 DNA reads as TGTGCCAGCAGTTCGGCGGGAGGCGGCGGAAAGACCCAGTACTTC. Encoded protein: CASSSAGGGGKTQYF.

The chain recombines TRBV7-9 with TRBJ2-3, with 7 nucleotides matching TRBD1. The CDR3 is 15 amino acids. V was pared by 5 bases and J by 2 bases, with 7 bases of the junction left unmatched. Germline V CDR1 and CDR2: SEHNR, FQNEAQ (reference sequence). CDR3 protein: CASSLGQSFTDTQYF. Written as DNA, the CDR3 is TGTGCCAGCAGCCTGGGACAGTCCTTCACAGATACGCAGTATTTT.

This chain connects TRBV7-2 to TRBJ2-7; 7 positions match TRBD1. Per germline, CDR1 SGHTA and CDR2 FQGNSA. Trimming cost V 0 bases and J 2 bases; bases outside gene matches: 4. The CDR3 extends over 15 amino acids. DNA of the CDR3: TGTGCCAGCAGCTTAGCGCCTCAGGGGGCCTACGAGCAGTACTTC. Translation: CASSLAPQGAYEQYF.

The chain combines TRBV7-9 with TRBJ2-1, with 9 bases that match TRBD2. Germline-derived CDR1 and CDR2 are SEHNR and FQNEAQ (reference sequence). V shed 6 bases, J shed 3 bases, and the junction held 9 bases outside the gene matches. CDR3 length: 16 residues. CDR3 nucleotide sequence: TGTGCCAGCAGGGATTATAGCGGGAGTATCTACAATGAGCAGTTCTTC. Translating it yields CASRDYSGSIYNEQFF.

This chain links TRBV6-5 with TRBJ1-1; D is uncertain. The V end lost 4 bases, the J end lost 10 bases, and 13 bases lay between the germline ends. The CDR3 is 12 residues long. The germline V gene encodes CDR1 MNHEY and CDR2 SVGAGI. The CDR3 protein is CASSSDWATAFF. The CDR3 nucleotides are TGTGCCAGCAGTTCCGACTGGGCGACAGCTTTCTTT.

The chain carries TRBV10-1 and TRBJ1-5; TRBD1 matches at 9 bases. Germline loops: CDR1 WNHNN, CDR2 SYGVQD (reference sequence). CDR3 length: 12 amino acids. V was pared by 6 bases and J by 7 bases, with 1 base of the junction left unmatched. CDR3 loop: CASRQGAQPQHF. The DNA of the CDR3 is TGCGCCAGCAGACAGGGGGCCCAGCCCCAGCATTTT.